This is a list of T cell receptor beta chains from one sample in a study of shared clonotypes between healthy human individuals. Method: immunoSEQ multiplex PCR; TCRdb's copy keeps in-frame clones and lacks some. Here the sample spans just over 2,000,000 clones, around 95% being singletons. The sample comprised naive CD4+ T cells sorted from blood. Receptors were obtained from a man between 18 and 35 years old in good health. Each CDR3 is given with its conserved first and last residue. Fields, in order: clone size, J gene, V gene, D gene, CDR3 protein, CDR3 DNA. D genes are given only for firm matches. Expanded clones get a size class; other rows say once, few or many, or leave the size out.

clone size: -
J gene: TRBJ1-2
V gene: TRBV2
D gene: -
CDR3 protein: CASSDSPYGYTF
CDR3 DNA: TGTGCCAGCAGTGACAGCCCATATGGCTACACCTTC

clone size: -
J gene: TRBJ2-3
V gene: TRBV9
D gene: TRBD2
CDR3 protein: CASKRGGGEADTQYF
CDR3 DNA: TGTGCCAGCAAAAGAGGCGGGGGAGAGGCAGATACGCAGTATTTT

clone size: -
J gene: TRBJ1-2
V gene: TRBV6-5
D gene: -
CDR3 protein: CASSYTMGEAYGYTF
CDR3 DNA: TGTGCCAGCAGTTACACTATGGGCGAGGCCTATGGCTACACCTTC

clone size: -
J gene: TRBJ2-3
V gene: TRBV5-1
D gene: TRBD1
CDR3 protein: CASSLGGTGSTDTQYF
CDR3 DNA: TGCGCCAGCAGCTTGGGAGGGACAGGGTCCACAGATACGCAGTATTTT

clone size: -
J gene: TRBJ1-5
V gene: TRBV6-1
D gene: -
CDR3 protein: CASGLGAGGNQPQHF
CDR3 DNA: TGTGCCAGCGGCCTTGGGGCTGGGGGCAATCAGCCCCAGCATTTT

clone size: once
J gene: TRBJ2-7
V gene: TRBV5-6
D gene: TRBD2
CDR3 protein: CASSRTSGRYETYEQYF
CDR3 DNA: TGTGCCAGCAGCCGGACTAGCGGGAGGTATGAGACCTACGAGCAGTACTTC

clone size: -
J gene: TRBJ2-7
V gene: TRBV11-2
D gene: -
CDR3 protein: CASSLRGSGISYEQYF
CDR3 DNA: TGTGCCAGCAGCTTAAGGGGGAGTGGGATCTCCTACGAGCAGTACTTC

clone size: -
J gene: TRBJ2-3
V gene: TRBV11-2
D gene: TRBD2
CDR3 protein: CASSLQRGPGTDTQYF
CDR3 DNA: TGTGCCAGCAGCTTACAGCGGGGCCCTGGCACAGATACGCAGTATTTT

clone size: -
J gene: TRBJ2-7
V gene: TRBV6-5
D gene: -
CDR3 protein: CASSNAQGPTYEQYF
CDR3 DNA: TGTGCCAGCAGTAACGCGCAAGGCCCCACCTACGAGCAGTACTTC

clone size: -
J gene: TRBJ2-7
V gene: TRBV7-9
D gene: -
CDR3 protein: CASSRSRQGLYEQYF
CDR3 DNA: TGTGCCAGCAGTCGAAGTCGGCAGGGACTTTACGAGCAGTACTTC

clone size: -
J gene: TRBJ2-7
V gene: TRBV5-1
D gene: -
CDR3 protein: CASSLGSPRGEQYF
CDR3 DNA: TGCGCCAGCAGCCTCGGCTCCCCAAGGGGCGAGCAGTACTTC

clone size: -
J gene: TRBJ2-5
V gene: TRBV6-1
D gene: -
CDR3 protein: CASRPISSWGETQYF
CDR3 DNA: TGTGCCAGCAGGCCCATCTCTTCGTGGGGAGAGACCCAGTACTTC

clone size: -
J gene: TRBJ2-1
V gene: TRBV18
D gene: -
CDR3 protein: CASSPPGTPYNEQFF
CDR3 DNA: TGTGCCAGCTCACCCCCGGGAACGCCGTACAATGAGCAGTTCTTC

clone size: -
J gene: TRBJ2-3
V gene: TRBV20-1
D gene: -
CDR3 protein: CSAARGLSGYF
CDR3 DNA: TGCAGTGCGGCCCGCGGTCTCTCCGGGTATTTT

clone size: -
J gene: TRBJ2-3
V gene: TRBV4-3
D gene: -
CDR3 protein: CASSQEPDTQYF
CDR3 DNA: TGCGCCAGCAGCCAAGAGCCGGATACGCAGTATTTT

clone size: -
J gene: TRBJ1-1
V gene: TRBV6-5
D gene: -
CDR3 protein: CASSYTSAGLAFF
CDR3 DNA: TGTGCCAGCAGTTACACGTCGGCGGGTTTAGCTTTCTTT

clone size: -
J gene: TRBJ2-7
V gene: TRBV7-9
D gene: TRBD2
CDR3 protein: CASSFPQAAGVLYEQYF
CDR3 DNA: TGTGCCAGCAGCTTTCCCCAGGCAGCGGGAGTTTTGTACGAGCAGTACTTC

clone size: -
J gene: TRBJ2-1
V gene: TRBV7-7
D gene: -
CDR3 protein: CASSLGGGPHNEQFF
CDR3 DNA: TGTGCTAGCAGCTTAGGTGGGGGCCCCCACAATGAGCAGTTCTTC

clone size: -
J gene: TRBJ2-3
V gene: TRBV5-1
D gene: -
CDR3 protein: CASSLGRLVGTDTQYF
CDR3 DNA: TGCGCCAGCAGCTTGGGTAGACTAGTCGGCACAGATACGCAGTATTTT

clone size: -
J gene: TRBJ1-4
V gene: TRBV11-2
D gene: TRBD1
CDR3 protein: CASSRGTGSTNEKLFF
CDR3 DNA: TGTGCCAGCAGCCGGGGGACAGGATCAACTAATGAAAAACTGTTTTTT

clone size: -
J gene: TRBJ1-3
V gene: TRBV28
D gene: -
CDR3 protein: CASRLRASGNTIYF
CDR3 DNA: TGTGCCAGCAGGCTCAGAGCCTCTGGAAACACCATATATTTT

clone size: -
J gene: TRBJ2-5
V gene: TRBV29-1
D gene: -
CDR3 protein: CSGTPGGTRGETQYF
CDR3 DNA: TGCAGCGGGACCCCGGGGGGGACCAGGGGGGAGACCCAGTACTTC

clone size: -
J gene: TRBJ2-7
V gene: TRBV9
D gene: -
CDR3 protein: CASSVGAVDEQYF
CDR3 DNA: TGTGCCAGCAGCGTAGGGGCAGTCGACGAGCAGTACTTC

clone size: -
J gene: TRBJ2-3
V gene: TRBV10-2
D gene: -
CDR3 protein: CASSLSVGSTDTQYF
CDR3 DNA: TGCGCCAGCAGTTTGAGTGTGGGAAGCACAGATACGCAGTATTTT

clone size: -
J gene: TRBJ1-6
V gene: TRBV6-1
D gene: -
CDR3 protein: CASIWSVNPPSPLHF
CDR3 DNA: TGTGCCAGCATCTGGTCGGTAAACCCCCCTTCACCCCTCCACTTT

clone size: -
J gene: TRBJ1-6
V gene: TRBV30
D gene: TRBD1
CDR3 protein: CAWSADLPGQYSPLHF
CDR3 DNA: TGTGCCTGGAGTGCTGACCTACCGGGACAGTATTCACCCCTCCACTTT

clone size: -
J gene: TRBJ1-4
V gene: TRBV6-1
D gene: -
CDR3 protein: CASSGTGTTNEKLFF
CDR3 DNA: TGTGCCAGCAGTGGGACGGGGACAACTAATGAAAAACTGTTTTTT

clone size: -
J gene: TRBJ2-6
V gene: TRBV2
D gene: -
CDR3 protein: CASSPRDFNSGANVLTF
CDR3 DNA: TGTGCCAGCAGTCCTCGGGATTTTAACTCTGGGGCCAACGTCCTGACTTTC

clone size: -
J gene: TRBJ2-7
V gene: TRBV6-5
D gene: -
CDR3 protein: CASSYRLSSYEQYF
CDR3 DNA: TGTGCCAGCAGTTATCGGCTGTCCTCCTACGAGCAGTACTTC

clone size: -
J gene: TRBJ2-7
V gene: TRBV9
D gene: -
CDR3 protein: CASSVNTGRVYEQYF
CDR3 DNA: TGTGCCAGCAGCGTAAATACAGGGAGGGTCTACGAGCAGTACTTC